This note documents a single T cell receptor beta chain sequence. Its antigen specificity is not known. Within one base of it there is no much larger clone, and no base qualities were kept. The data stem from a study of beta chain features in type 1 diabetes listed by TCRdb under 2018. Turning to the overall study: Mean age, gender distribution, total cell number and subset yield were not different between patients and healthy donors. A total of 107,917,701 sorted cells were examined across all samples, and RNA yield correlated strongly with the number of cells per subset. The study compared TCRB repertoires of sorted circulating CD4+ T cell subsets between recently diagnosed type 1 diabetes patients and matched healthy donors. Naive and central memory subsets were obtained from all 28 donors, but regulatory and stem cell-like memory subsets were isolated from only 8 patients and roughly eight healthy donors.

Inclusive of the bounding cysteine and phenylalanine, the CDR3 is 14 residues long. The entry retains the CDR3 DNA only, 42 bases that are in frame from base 1. V loses 2 bases of germline sequence and J loses 5 bases, and the interval between the two ends is 12 bases. CDR1 and CDR2, per the germline V gene, are MNHEY and SVGAGI. What the research found in general, with its limitations: Because cDNA was sequenced instead of genomic DNA, highly expressing activated cells could be over-represented, though the groups showed no difference in activation or CD3 levels. PCR might favor shorter templates, but patient and control samples were amplified and corrected together, so any skew would affect both groups equally. HLA sub-analyses involved small numbers of individuals, so any influence of HLA type on TCRB rearrangement remained unresolved. Fewer insertions and more nucleotide deletions at VDJ recombination sites were observed in patients with type 1 diabetes, implying thymic rearrangement abnormalities. A moderate but significant shortening of TCRB CDR3 length was observed in type 1 diabetes patients in all four CD4+ subsets. Naive, central memory and regulatory TCRB repertoires appeared more similar among patients than among healthy donors.

The entire amount of isolated RNA was reverse transcribed using the High Capacity cDNA Reverse Transcription Kit, so the sequenced TCRB transcripts were expressed ones. Deep immunoSEQ sequencing was applied to naive, central memory and regulatory T cell samples, giving an average of about 3.57 million total reads per sample. After sorted cells were lysed in RLT buffer, RNA was extracted with DNase-treated RNeasy Micro or Mini kits, with the choice depending on cell number. To prevent cross-contamination, every cell subset was processed on its own, while patient and healthy donor samples were processed together. Using the immunoSEQ multiplex PCR, TCRB sequences were amplified from cDNA into 87-bp fragments spanning the CDR3 region. The amplicons were sequenced using the Illumina HiSeq platform. The study's own analysis went as follows. PCR bias was corrected computationally using synthetic template baselines, and reads within Hamming distance 2 were collapsed, with unmergeable singletons discarded. By aligning reads against IMGT, V, D and J genes, CDR3 length, and insertions or deletions at six rearrangement sites were assigned. Within each subset, clonotype counts were normalized to the number of sorted cells before true diversity and Gini coefficients were calculated with the tcR R package. The overlap coefficient, calculated on TCRB nucleotide sequences, was used to measure repertoire sharing. The table was pulled from immuneACCESS by TCRdb, which kept in-frame rearrangements only. Such tables lose some clones; where checked, under half of the loss comes from unresolved V genes, and the rest has no known cause. The V and J calls and clone size are taken from that table; D and trimming were inferred from the DNA. Present in this sample are roughly 150,000 clones, roughly 8% of which were seen just once. The ten largest clones capture under 0.65% of the sample.

A single peripheral blood draw of about 116 mL on average was collected from each donor into heparinised tubes. A BD FACSAria II and a panel including CD45RO, CCR7, CD25, CD127, CD95 and CD27 were used to sort naive, central memory, regulatory and stem cell-like memory CD4+ T cells. Purity was above 95% for every sorted population. PBMCs were separated immediately by Lymphoprep density gradient centrifugation and were stained directly, without being cultured. So that batch effects would be minimized, each experiment stained and sorted samples in pairs, pairing one healthy donor with one patient. Here the chain combines TRBV6-5 and TRBJ1-1; the D gene is possibly TRBD1, with 6 bases matching. The TCR originated in a young woman with type 1 diabetes. The sequenced sample was central memory CD4+ T cells from blood. The CDR3 has the sequence CASSYKQGTTEAFF. The sequenced DNA is TGTGCCAGCAGTTACAAACAGGGCACGACTGAAGCTTTCTTT.